Following are 26 T cell receptor beta chains from one sample sequenced in a study of blood T cells in healthy people across ages. A second PCR, run for roughly 7 to 11 cycles, used a sample-barcoded 5' primer plus a J-beta primer mix. MiXCR, run by TCRdb on the 5' RACE reads, gives a single entry per CDR3 protein. The sample has 1.5 million or so distinct CDR3 sequences, 42% seen once. Sequenced material: blood. All receptors come from a woman under 30 in good health.

The chain carries TRBV21-1 and TRBJ2-7. TRBV21-1 is a pseudogene locus. This CDR3 contains 11 residues. CDR3 nucleotides: TGTGCCAGCACACCCTTGTACGAGCAGTACTTC. Its protein is CASTPLYEQYF.

CDR3 amino acids: CARPHGQGSSNYNEQYF. CDR3 nucleotide sequence: TGTGCCAGGCCGCACGGCCAGGGCTCGTCGAACTACAATGAGCAGTACTTC. The chain uses TRBV7-3 and TRBJ2-5, with D possibly being TRBD1 (5 bases). This CDR3 has 17 residues. CDR1 is SGHTA and CDR2 is FQGTGA in the germline V gene. Trimming took off 9 bases at V and 11 bases at J, with 34 bases between the two ends.

In regard to this clonotype: Relative to the germline gene, one junction end is altered; a read error may explain this. V usage is TRBV25-1 and J usage is TRBJ2-2; D not certain. CDR1 and CDR2 (germline): MGHDK, SYGVNS. The CDR3 loop spans 15 amino acids. Here the CDR3 DNA reads TGTGCCGGCAGTGATAATCGGGTGTTCGCCGGGGAGCTGTTTTTT. Its translation is CAGSDNRVFAGELFF. Full variable domain (outside the CDR3, taken from reference TRBV25-1 and TRBJ2-2): EADIYQTPRYLVIGTGKKITLECSQTMGHDKMYWYQQDPGMELHLIHYSYGVNSTEKGDLSSESTVSRIRTEHFPLTLESARPSHTSQYLCAGSDNRVFAGELFFGEGSRLTVL.

There are a few counts of this clonotype. The chain combines TRBV15 with TRBJ1-2; 7 positions match TRBD1. CDR3 length equals 14 residues. From germline, CDR1 is LNHNV and CDR2 YYDKDF (reference sequence). Losses at the gene ends were 4 bases for V and 3 bases for J; bases not matched to a gene: 5. The CDR3 sequence: CATSNRDSYYGYTF. The CDR3 DNA sequence: TGTGCCACCAGCAACCGGGACAGTTACTATGGCTACACCTTC. Using reference TRBV15 and TRBJ1-2 for the parts outside the CDR3, the full variable domain is DAMVIQNPRYQVTQFGKPVTLSCSQTLNHNVMYWYQQKSSQAPKLLFHYYDKDFNNEADTPDNFQSRRPNTSFCFLDIRSPGLGDTAMYLCATSNRDSYYGYTFGSGTRLTVV.

As for this clonotype: One end of the junction is discordant with germline, which a read error may explain. V and J are TRBV6-1 and TRBJ2-3; D is perhaps TRBD2 (5 bases). CDR3 length equals 15 residues. Germline V gives CDR1 MNHNS, CDR2 SASEGT. The CDR3 DNA follows: TGTGTCAGCAGTGAAGTCCCAGCGCCGGGGGATACGCAGTATTTT. Protein sequence: CVSSEVPAPGDTQYF.

The chain recombines TRBV5-1 with TRBJ2-5; 14 bases fit TRBD2. This CDR3 is 15 amino acids long. Germline V gene sequence: CDR1 SGHRS, CDR2 YFSETQ. With V trimmed by 8 bases and J by 3 bases, 6 bases remained unmatched. CDR3 residues: CASTPGLAGEETQYF. The CDR3 DNA follows: TGCGCCAGTACACCGGGACTAGCGGGAGAAGAGACCCAGTACTTC. Supplemented by reference TRBV5-1 and TRBJ2-5, the full variable domain reads KAGVTQTPRYLIKTRGQQVTLSCSPISGHRSVSWYQQTPGQGLQFLFEYFSETQRNKGNFPGRFSGRQFSNSRSEMNVSTLELGDSALYLCASTPGLAGEETQYFGPGTRLLVL.

This chain connects TRBV12-3 or TRBV12-4 to TRBJ2-7; TRBD2 might be the D (5 bases). Trimming stripped 2 bases from V and 5 bases from J, with 13 bases between. The CDR3 covers 14 residues. The CDR3 loop reads CASSLRGRADEQYF. The CDR3 coding sequence is TGTGCCAGCAGTTTACGGGGTAGAGCAGACGAGCAGTACTTC.

The chain employs TRBV10-3 and TRBJ2-5; 10 positions agree with TRBD2. V shed 3 bases and J 4 bases; nucleotides not matched to a gene: 2. The CDR3 loop spans 14 amino acids. The germline gives CDR1 ENHRY, CDR2 SYGVKD. The CDR3 spells CAISELAGLETQYF. CDR3 in DNA: TGTGCCATCAGTGAACTAGCGGGATTAGAGACCCAGTACTTC.

This chain joins TRBV7-8 and TRBJ2-7; 7 nucleotides agree with TRBD2. Germline V gene lookup returns CDR1 SGHVS and CDR2 FQNEAQ. The CDR3 consists of 14 residues. The J segment lost 3 bases and the V segment lost 5 bases, leaving 7 bases of the junction unmatched. The DNA of the CDR3 is TGTGCCAGCAGCCTGGGGAGGGCGGGCTACGAGCAGTACTTC. Amino acid sequence: CASSLGRAGYEQYF.

This clonotype was seen a handful of times. The chain uses TRBV28 and TRBJ1-5, with D possibly being TRBD1 (5 bases). V lost 4 bases and J lost 9, with 16 bases in between. CDR1 is MDHEN and CDR2 is SYDVKM in the germline V gene. CDR3 length: 14 residues. Here the CDR3 DNA reads TGTGCCAGCAGTTCTTTTACCGGGGCAGGGCCCCAGCATTTT. Amino acid sequence: CASSSFTGAGPQHF.

This clonotype was seen a few times. V gene TRBV5-1 combines with J gene TRBJ2-1; maybe TRBD2 (6 bases). Germline V gene sequence: CDR1 SGHRS, CDR2 YFSETQ. The CDR3 totals 15 residues. V was clipped by 3 bases and J by 4 bases, with 14 bases between them. CDR3 region: CASSSGGDTYNEQFF. The CDR3 coding sequence is TGCGCCAGCAGCTCCGGGGGTGATACTTACAATGAGCAGTTCTTC.

The chain couples TRBV7-2 to TRBJ2-5, with 14 bases matching TRBD2. The last part of the DNA fits TRBJ2-7 better; the J call may be wrong. Per germline, CDR1 SGHTA and CDR2 FQGNSA. This CDR3 is built from 16 residues. The CDR3: CASSLASGLAGDEQYF. The CDR3 DNA reads as TGTGCCAGCAGCTTAGCCTCGGGACTAGCGGGAGACGAGCAGTACTTC.

A note on this clonotype: The DNA is left out, because the CDR3 cannot be placed on it with certainty; the CDR3 is given as TCRdb lists it. The chain recombines TRBV21-1 with TRBJ1-4; the table's D call, TRBD1, was not checked against the DNA. TRBV21-1 is marked as a pseudogene. Including both end residues, the CDR3 is 14 amino acids long. CDR3 in amino acids: CAGWAEGAYEKLFF.

V gene TRBV5-1 combines with J gene TRBJ1-2, with TRBD1 as a possible D gene (5 bases). Trimming pared 2 bases from V and 1 base from J, leaving 15 bases between. The CDR3 has 16 amino acids. Germline CDR1 is SGHRS and CDR2 is YFSETQ. For the CDR3, the DNA is TGCGCCAGCAGCTTACTCTCGGCAGGGCTTAACTATGGCTACACCTTC. This gives the protein CASSLLSAGLNYGYTF.

This clonotype was found once. V and J are TRBV12-3 or TRBV12-4 and TRBJ2-3; D is unclear. This CDR3 region has 15 residues. Trimming removed 5 bases from V and 5 bases from J, with 17 bases in between. CDR3 coding DNA: TGTGCCAGCAGTCAAGGAGCCTTACCGGGAGATACGCAGTATTTT. Protein product: CASSQGALPGDTQYF.

This clonotype was counted a few times. V usage is TRBV12-3 or TRBV12-4 and J usage is TRBJ1-1, with 8 bases matching TRBD1. The CDR3 runs 15 residues. With 3 bases clipped from V and 5 bases from J, the junction kept 8 bases outside the gene matches. CDR3: CASSLAGGAGTEAFF. The CDR3 DNA reads as TGTGCCAGCAGTTTGGCAGGGGGCGCGGGTACTGAAGCTTTCTTT.

This chain uses TRBV12-3 or TRBV12-4 with TRBJ2-1; 7 bases match TRBD2. The junction had 12 bases not matched to a gene; V was cut back by 8 bases and J by 8 bases. The length of the CDR3 is 14 residues. The chain's CDR3 is CASVLAAREDEQFF. The DNA of the CDR3 is TGTGCCAGCGTTCTAGCGGCCCGGGAGGATGAGCAGTTCTTC.

This clonotype was recorded once. J is TRBJ2-7 and V is TRBV30; a possible D gene is TRBD2 (5 bases). V was trimmed by 7 bases and J by 10 bases, leaving 17 bases between them. The CDR3 is 11 residues long. Germline CDR1 GTSNPN, CDR2 SVGIG (reference sequence). CDR3 region: CASNSVEGQYF. The CDR3, as DNA: TGTGCCTCCAACTCTGTCGAGGGCCAGTACTTC.

The chain recombines TRBV29-1 with TRBJ1-2; D might be TRBD1 (6 bases). Trimming took 2 bases from V and 11 from J, leaving 12 bases between them. Germline V gene sequence: CDR1 SQVTM, CDR2 ANQGSEA. The length of the CDR3 is 11 residues. This CDR3 reads CSVELGRGYTF. The CDR3 DNA follows: TGCAGCGTTGAATTGGGCAGGGGATACACCTTC.

The CDR3 nucleotides read TGTGCCAGCAGGGTCGACAGAAACCTTAACTATGGCTACACCTTC. Protein: CASRVDRNLNYGYTF. The chain employs TRBV2 and TRBJ1-2, with a tentative D call TRBD1 (5 bases). V shed 6 bases and J shed 1 base, with 15 bases lying between them. Germline loops: CDR1 SNHLY, CDR2 FYNNEI. The CDR3 totals 15 residues.

This clonotype was seen only a few times. The rearrangement uses TRBV11-1 and TRBJ2-2, with 7 bases lining up with TRBD1. The CDR3 extends over 15 amino acids. CDR1 and CDR2 from the germline V gene are SGHAT and FQDESV (reference sequence). V was pared by 6 bases and J by 2 bases, with 6 bases of the junction left unmatched. This chain's CDR3 is CASRKTGPNTGELFF. The CDR3 nucleotides are TGTGCCAGCAGGAAGACAGGGCCTAACACCGGGGAGCTGTTTTTT.

This clonotype was counted only a few times. The genes are TRBV20-1 and TRBJ2-3; D is unclear. The CDR3 length is 16 residues. Germline assignment: CDR1 DFQATT and CDR2 SNEGSKA (reference sequence). The V and J ends lost 0 bases and 5 bases respectively, with 18 bases between them. CDR3 residues: CSARDSGPLVKDTQYF. In DNA, the CDR3 is TGCAGTGCTAGAGATTCTGGGCCCCTTGTAAAAGATACGCAGTATTTT.

The chain uses TRBV20-1 and TRBJ2-3, with 8 bases matching TRBD1. This CDR3 has 17 amino acids. V trimming: 4 bases; J trimming: 0 bases; junction bases outside the gene matches: 12. From germline, CDR1 is DFQATT and CDR2 SNEGSKA (reference sequence). The CDR3 DNA reads as TGCAGTGCTACGTCCGGGACAGGTTCCGAAAGCACAGATACGCAGTATTTT. Residues: CSATSGTGSESTDTQYF.

This clonotype was seen many times. V gene TRBV7-8 combines with J gene TRBJ2-7, with a tentative D call TRBD2 (5 bases). This CDR3 has 12 residues. Between the trimmed V and J ends, which lost 0 bases and 7 bases, there was a span of 7 bases. Germline CDR1 SGHVS, CDR2 FQNEAQ. CDR3 amino acids: CASSLAPGEQYF. The CDR3 DNA reads TGTGCCAGCAGCTTAGCACCGGGGGAGCAGTACTTC. Looking up the rest from reference TRBV7-8 and TRBJ2-7 gives the full variable domain: GAGVSQSPRYKVAKRGQDVALRCDPISGHVSLFWYQQALGQGPEFLTYFQNEAQLDKSGLPSDRFFAERPEGSVSTLKIQRTQQEDSAVYLCASSLAPGEQYFGPGTRLTVT.

Turning to this clonotype: This clone may be a read error of a much larger clone one base away. The chain uses TRBV10-3 and TRBJ2-5; 7 bases are shared with TRBD2. Germline V gene data show CDR1 as ENHRY and CDR2 as SYGVKD. V was clipped by 1 base and J by 11 bases; unmatched bases: 7. The CDR3 sequence is 13 residues long. CDR3 residues: CAISELADSGQYF. In nucleotides, the CDR3 is TGTGCCATCAGTGAGTTGGCAGATAGCGGGCAGTACTTC.

The genes are TRBV25-1 and TRBJ1-2; no reliable D call. Trimming left V 9 bases short and J 8 bases short, with 16 bases between. Germline V gene lookup returns CDR1 MGHDK and CDR2 SYGVNS. The CDR3 contains 12 residues. The CDR3 spells CASMYGLSGYTF. The CDR3 DNA reads TGTGCCAGTATGTACGGACTCTCGGGCTACACCTTC.